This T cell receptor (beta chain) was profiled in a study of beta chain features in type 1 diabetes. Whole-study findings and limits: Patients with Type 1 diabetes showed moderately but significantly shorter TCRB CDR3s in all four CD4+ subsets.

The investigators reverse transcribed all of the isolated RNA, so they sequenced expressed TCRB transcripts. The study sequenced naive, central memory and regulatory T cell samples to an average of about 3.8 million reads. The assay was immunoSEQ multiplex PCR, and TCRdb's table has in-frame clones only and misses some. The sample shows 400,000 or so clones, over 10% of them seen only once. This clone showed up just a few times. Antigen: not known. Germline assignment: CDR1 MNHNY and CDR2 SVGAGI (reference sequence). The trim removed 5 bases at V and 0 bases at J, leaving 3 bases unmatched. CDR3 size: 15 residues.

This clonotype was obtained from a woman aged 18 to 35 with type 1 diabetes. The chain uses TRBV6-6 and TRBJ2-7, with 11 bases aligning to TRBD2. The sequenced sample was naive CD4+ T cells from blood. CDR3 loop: CASSQTSGSSYEQYF. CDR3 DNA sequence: TGTGCCAGCAGTCAAACTAGCGGGAGCTCCTACGAGCAGTACTTC.